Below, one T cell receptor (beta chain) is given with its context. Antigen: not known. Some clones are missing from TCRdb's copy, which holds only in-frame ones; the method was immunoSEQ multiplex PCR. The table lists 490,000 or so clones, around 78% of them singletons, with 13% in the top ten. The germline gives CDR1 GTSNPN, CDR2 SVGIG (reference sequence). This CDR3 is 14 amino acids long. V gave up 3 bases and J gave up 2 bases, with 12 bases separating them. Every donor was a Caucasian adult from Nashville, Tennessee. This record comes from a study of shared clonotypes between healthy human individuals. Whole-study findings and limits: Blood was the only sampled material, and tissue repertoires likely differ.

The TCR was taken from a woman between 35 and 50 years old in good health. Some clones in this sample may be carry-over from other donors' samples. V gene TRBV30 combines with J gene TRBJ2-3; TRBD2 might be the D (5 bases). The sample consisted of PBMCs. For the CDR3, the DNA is TGTGCCTGGAGACCCAGCGGTTACACAGATACGCAGTATTTT. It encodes CAWRPSGYTDTQYF.